The 20 T cell receptor beta chains presented below share a single source sample, sequenced in a study of blood T cell repertoires in COVID-19. Sequencing used immunoSEQ multiplex PCR; TCRdb keeps in-frame clones, though not all of them. The sample comprises hundreds of thousands of clones, over 80% of which are singletons, and 2.5% to 3% rests with the top ten. Input material: PBMCs or T cells enriched from blood (not recorded which). These receptors came from a woman between 25 and 40 years old with acute COVID-19.

The V call is TRBV5-1, the J call TRBJ1-6; a weak D match, TRBD1 (5 bases). Trimming took off 3 bases at V and 3 bases at J, with 13 bases between the two ends. The germline V gene has CDR1 SGHRS and CDR2 YFSETQ. CDR3 length equals 16 residues. The CDR3 is CASSWGLRFYNSPLHF. The CDR3, as DNA: TGCGCCAGCAGCTGGGGACTCCGGTTCTATAATTCACCCCTCCACTTT.

The chain uses TRBV6-1 and TRBJ1-1; TRBD1 matches 8 bases. The CDR3 is 17 residues long. V shed 4 bases and J 4 bases; nucleotides not matched to a gene: 14. Germline CDR1 MNHNS, CDR2 SASEGT. The CDR3 DNA follows: TGTGCCAGCAGTGTTCCGCCGGGTAGACAGGGGACCACTGAAGCTTTCTTT. As protein: CASSVPPGRQGTTEAFF.

The chain combines TRBV6-6 with TRBJ2-2; a weak D match, TRBD2 (6 bases). Per germline, CDR1 MNHNY and CDR2 SVGAGI (reference sequence). The CDR3 totals 13 residues. V shed 8 bases and J shed 5 bases, with 12 bases lying between them. CDR3 region: CASGGRGTGELFF. In DNA, the CDR3 is TGTGCCAGCGGAGGGCGTGGGACCGGGGAGCTGTTTTTT.

J is TRBJ2-7 and V is TRBV10-1, with TRBD1 identical over 9 bases. From germline, CDR1 is WNHNN and CDR2 SYGVQD (reference sequence). The trim removed 2 bases at V and 4 bases at J, leaving 3 bases unmatched. The CDR3 extends over 14 amino acids. CDR3 loop: CASSEGTGKYEQYF. The CDR3, as DNA: TGCGCCAGCAGTGAGGGGACAGGGAAATACGAGCAGTACTTC.

This clone was counted only a few times. CDR3 sequence: CASRAILQGTNVEAFF. The CDR3, as DNA: TGTGCCAGCAGGGCGATCTTACAGGGAACCAACGTTGAAGCTTTCTTT. The rearrangement joins TRBV2 to TRBJ1-1, with D possibly being TRBD1 (6 bases). Germline V gene data show CDR1 as SNHLY and CDR2 as FYNNEI. The CDR3 totals 16 residues. V was trimmed by 6 bases and J by 7 bases, leaving 24 bases between them.

J is TRBJ1-2 and V is TRBV7-9, with 9 bases identical to TRBD1. CDR3 length: 15 residues. Germline loops: CDR1 SEHNR, CDR2 FQNEAQ (reference sequence). V trimming: 5 bases; J trimming: 7 bases; junction bases outside the gene matches: 11. The CDR3 DNA reads TGTGCCAGCAGCCCAGGTCCCGGGACAGGGTTTGGCTACACCTTC. Encoded protein: CASSPGPGTGFGYTF.

This rearrangement joins TRBV6-5 to TRBJ2-1; weak D call: TRBD2 (7 bases). V was clipped by 11 bases and J by 3 bases, with 11 bases between them. This CDR3 comprises 12 residues. Germline values: CDR1 MNHEY, CDR2 SVGAGI. In DNA, the CDR3 is TGTGCCGCTAGGGGGGGCTACAATGAGCAGTTCTTC. Its protein product is CAARGGYNEQFF.

The V and J genes are TRBV7-2 and TRBJ1-1, with a weak D call TRBD1 (6 bases). Germline V lookup: CDR1 SGHTA, CDR2 FQGNSA. Trimming left V 3 bases short and J 7 bases short, with 12 bases between. The CDR3 length is 13 residues. DNA for the CDR3: TGTGCCAGCAGCTTTTGGGACACCTATGAAGCTTTCTTT. Its translation: CASSFWDTYEAFF.

This clone was seen a single time. This chain connects TRBV5-1 to TRBJ2-4, with 7 positions matching TRBD1. Trimming removed 3 bases from V and 11 bases from J; junction bases left unmatched: 11. CDR3 length: 14 residues. Germline V gives CDR1 SGHRS, CDR2 YFSETQ. For the CDR3, the DNA is TGCGCCAGCAGCTCCGATTACCGGGACAGCCTTCAGTACTTC. Amino acids: CASSSDYRDSLQYF.

The chain is built from TRBV6-5 and TRBJ1-6, with D uncertain. The germline V gene has CDR1 MNHEY and CDR2 SVGAGI. This CDR3 spans 15 amino acids. Trimming took 0 bases from V and 9 from J, leaving 12 bases between them. CDR3 nucleotides: TGTGCCAGCAGTTACTCGGGCGGGATAGGTTCACCCCTCCACTTT. Translated, it gives CASSYSGGIGSPLHF.

The V and J genes are TRBV10-3 and TRBJ2-1, with 7 bases lining up with TRBD1. The V and J ends lost 6 bases and 5 bases, in that order; junction bases with no gene match: 4. The CDR3 extends over 13 amino acids. Germline V gives CDR1 ENHRY, CDR2 SYGVKD. The CDR3 region is CAISTGQNNEQFF. CDR3 DNA: TGTGCCATCAGCACGGGACAGAACAATGAGCAGTTCTTC.

The CDR3 sequence: CASSQRVNEKLFF. Written as DNA, the CDR3 is TGTGCCAGCAGCCAGAGGGTTAATGAAAAACTGTTTTTT. This chain links TRBV14 with TRBJ1-4; no clear D gene. The CDR3 sequence is 13 residues long. CDR1 and CDR2 from the germline V gene are SGHDN and FVKESK. V dropped 3 bases and J dropped 4 bases, with 6 bases sitting between them.

The rearrangement links TRBV27 to TRBJ2-3; TRBD1 might be the D (6 bases). This CDR3 is 13 amino acids long. Germline CDR1 is MNHEY and CDR2 is SMNVEV (reference sequence). The V end lost 4 bases, the J end lost 5 bases, and 10 bases lay between the germline ends. The DNA for the CDR3 is TGTGCCAGCAGTTGGGCAGGGGTAGATACGCAGTATTTT. This gives the protein CASSWAGVDTQYF.

The gene calls are TRBV9 and TRBJ1-3; no definite D call. V dropped 3 bases and J dropped 2 bases, with 12 bases sitting between them. CDR3 length equals 15 residues. Germline CDR1 SGDLS, CDR2 YYNGEE. The CDR3 nucleotides are TGTGCCAGCAGCGCCCTCCTGGGAGCTGGAAACACCATATATTTT. This sequence encodes CASSALLGAGNTIYF. The whole variable domain, filled in from reference TRBV9 and TRBJ1-3, reads DSGVTQTPKHLITATGQRVTLRCSPRSGDLSVYWYQQSLDQGLQFLIQYYNGEERAKGNILERFSAQQFPDLHSELNLSSLELGDSALYFCASSALLGAGNTIYFGEGSWLTVV.

The gene calls are TRBV4-1 and TRBJ2-1; 11 positions agree with TRBD2. Germline CDR1 is MGHRA and CDR2 is YSYEKL. CDR3 length: 21 residues. The V segment lost 0 bases and the J segment 4 bases; nucleotides outside the gene matches: 17. The CDR3 coding sequence is TGCGCCAGCAGCCAAGAAAGGCGCGGAGGTCTAGCGGGGGGATCATACAATGAGCAGTTCTTC. Its protein product is CASSQERRGGLAGGSYNEQFF.

The chain uses TRBV1 and TRBJ1-6. TRBV1 is deemed a pseudogene. This CDR3 comprises 17 residues. CDR3 sequence reads: CTSSAREKTYYNSPLHF. The CDR3 DNA follows: TGCACCAGCAGCGCCCGGGAAAAGACTTACTATAATTCACCCCTCCACTTT.

The chain combines TRBV3-1 (or the pseudogene TRBV3-2) with TRBJ2-1; D may be TRBD2 (5 bases). The CDR3 length is 16 residues. The V gene lost 4 bases and the J gene lost 5 bases, with 18 bases spanning the gap. CDR1 and CDR2 (germline): LGHDT, YNNKEL (reference sequence). In DNA, the CDR3 is TGTGCCAGCAGCCCACCTATGGGGAGTGTGGACAATGAGCAGTTCTTC. This encodes CASSPPMGSVDNEQFF.

The chain combines TRBV6-5 with TRBJ2-7; TRBD1 might be the D (6 bases). This CDR3 has 13 amino acids. Per germline, CDR1 MNHEY and CDR2 SVGAGI. V was pared by 5 bases and J by 3 bases, with 11 bases between. In DNA, the CDR3 is TGTGCCAGCAGTAACCAACAGGGCTACGAGCAGTACTTC. This translates into CASSNQQGYEQYF.

The gene calls are TRBV14 and TRBJ1-2; the match to TRBD1 covers 8 bases. The CDR3 sequence is 16 residues long. Germline CDR1 reads SGHDN; CDR2 reads FVKESK. The ends lost 0 bases at V and 8 bases at J; junction bases unmatched: 11. This chain's CDR3 is CASSQDWTGRNYGYTF. The CDR3 DNA follows: TGTGCCAGCAGCCAAGATTGGACAGGGAGGAATTACGGCTACACCTTC.

This sequence joins TRBV6-2 or TRBV6-3 and TRBJ1-2; D perhaps matches TRBD1 (6 bases). Germline assignment: CDR1 MNHEY and CDR2 SVGEGT. CDR3 length: 12 residues. The germline V and J ends were trimmed by 5 bases and 6 bases, with 10 bases remaining between them. The CDR3 region has the DNA TGTGCCAGCAGTAGGGGGATAAATGGCTACACCTTC. This translates into CASSRGINGYTF.